Listed here is a single T cell receptor (beta chain). This entry belongs to a study of breast tumors, draining lymph nodes, adjacent tissues. Using its own MiXCR run on the multiplex PCR reads, TCRdb lists one record per CDR3 protein. In the table there are 200,000 to 250,000 distinct CDR3 sequences, 34% of which are singletons. The lymph nodes were axillary draining lymph nodes from breast cancer patients. This CDR3 comprises 14 residues. Trimming removed 2 bases from V and 3 bases from J, with 11 bases in between. CDR1 is KGHSH, CDR2 LQKENI, per germline. The V and J genes are TRBV18 and TRBJ2-7; tentative D call: TRBD1 (5 bases). The source is a female donor with breast cancer. Some clones in this sample may be carry-over from other donors' samples. The sequenced sample was axillary lymph node tissue. Here the CDR3 reads CASSPGRVNYEQYF. In DNA, the CDR3 is TGTGCCAGCTCACCAGGCAGGGTGAACTACGAGCAGTACTTC.